These 10 T cell receptor beta chains originate from one sample sequenced in a study of identical twins. TCRdb ran MiXCR on the 5' RACE reads and lists one entry per CDR3 protein. The sample records about 900,000 distinct CDR3 sequences, approximately 13% being singletons. The sample also formed part of further work on yellow fever vaccine responses in identical twins.

The sample was PBMCs. The receptor set was obtained from a woman younger than 35 in good health.

The chain combines TRBV28 with TRBJ2-7; D remains unclear. The CDR3 length is 12 residues. CDR1 is MDHEN and CDR2 is SYDVKM in the germline V gene. Trimming took off 8 bases at V and 2 bases at J, with 10 bases between the two ends. CDR3 region: CASGRRTYEQYF. CDR3 nucleotides: TGTGCCAGCGGCCGGAGAACCTACGAGCAGTACTTC.

This chain connects TRBV15 to TRBJ2-7; D gene unclear. The germline V gene has CDR1 LNHNV and CDR2 YYDKDF (reference sequence). The CDR3 contains 14 residues. V was clipped by 0 bases and J by 9 bases, with 15 bases between them. DNA of the CDR3: TGTGCCACCAGCAGAGATCTCGACGGAGCCAGGCAGTACTTC. It codes for CATSRDLDGARQYF.

The chain carries TRBV29-1 and TRBJ1-4, with D perhaps TRBD1 (5 bases). The CDR3 length is 13 residues. Trimming cost V 7 bases and J 10 bases, with 19 bases left between them. Germline loops: CDR1 SQVTM, CDR2 ANQGSEA. This chain's CDR3 is CSGGLGVLGKLFF. The CDR3, as DNA: TGCAGCGGGGGTTTAGGGGTGTTAGGAAAACTGTTTTTT.

This clonotype was seen at least ten times. The chain is built from TRBV4-1 and TRBJ1-5; D unresolved. Germline lookup yields CDR1 MGHRA and CDR2 YSYEKL. The CDR3 covers 17 residues. V was trimmed by 2 bases and J by 3 bases, leaving 17 bases between them. CDR3 amino acids: CASSQSSAVTFNQPQHF. The DNA of the CDR3 is TGCGCCAGCAGCCAAAGTTCGGCAGTAACGTTCAATCAGCCCCAGCATTTT.

CDR3 amino acids: CASSHYSSGGETQYF. The DNA for the CDR3 is TGCGCCAGCAGCCACTATTCGAGCGGGGGAGAGACCCAGTACTTC. The chain joins TRBV5-1 to TRBJ2-5; TRBD2 matches 8 bases. Trimming at V came to 4 bases and at J to 4 bases, leaving 9 bases not matched to a gene. Looked up from germline, CDR1 is SGHRS and CDR2 is YFSETQ. The CDR3 covers 15 residues. Looking up the rest from reference TRBV5-1 and TRBJ2-5 gives the full variable domain: KAGVTQTPRYLIKTRGQQVTLSCSPISGHRSVSWYQQTPGQGLQFLFEYFSETQRNKGNFPGRFSGRQFSNSRSEMNVSTLELGDSALYLCASSHYSSGGETQYFGPGTRLLVL.

The rearrangement links TRBV12-3 or TRBV12-4 to TRBJ2-5; 7 nucleotides agree with TRBD2. The CDR3 spans 19 residues. The CDR3 spells CTCSLSSRAWAGLQETQYF. The CDR3, as DNA: TGTACCTGCAGTTTAAGTTCGAGAGCTTGGGCGGGACTACAAGAGACCCAGTACTTC.

This clonotype was detected many times. J is TRBJ2-1 and V is TRBV5-1; 7 bases align to TRBD2. The junction had 15 bases not matched to a gene; V was cut back by 5 bases and J by 4 bases. In germline, CDR1 is SGHRS, CDR2 YFSETQ. The CDR3 is made up of 17 amino acids. The CDR3 nucleotides read TGCGCCAGCAGAGGTAATCCCGGGACTATAAAATACAATGAGCAGTTCTTC. It translates to CASRGNPGTIKYNEQFF.

This rearrangement joins TRBV4-1 to TRBJ2-3, with unresolved D. The CDR3 has 16 amino acids. Germline CDR1 MGHRA, CDR2 YSYEKL. Trimming stripped 1 base from V and 2 bases from J, with 13 bases between. CDR3 sequence: CASSQVGGPNTDTQYF. DNA of the CDR3: TGCGCCAGCAGCCAAGTTGGCGGCCCCAACACAGATACGCAGTATTTT.

The gene calls are TRBV12-3 or TRBV12-4 and TRBJ2-1, with a tentative D call TRBD2 (6 bases). The CDR3 loop spans 14 amino acids. Trimming took 6 bases from V and 8 from J, leaving 17 bases between them. The CDR3 here is CASSDIGGYYEQFF. The CDR3 DNA follows: TGTGCCAGCAGCGACATTGGGGGGTATTATGAGCAGTTCTTC.

This chain joins TRBV7-8 and TRBJ2-4, with D maybe TRBD2 (6 bases). CDR1 and CDR2 (germline): SGHVS, FQNEAQ. V gave up 0 bases and J gave up 0 bases, with 18 bases separating them. The CDR3 covers 19 residues. The CDR3 is CASSLAGRDQPLAKNIQYF. CDR3 in DNA: TGTGCCAGCAGCTTAGCGGGGCGGGACCAACCCTTAGCCAAAAACATTCAGTACTTC.